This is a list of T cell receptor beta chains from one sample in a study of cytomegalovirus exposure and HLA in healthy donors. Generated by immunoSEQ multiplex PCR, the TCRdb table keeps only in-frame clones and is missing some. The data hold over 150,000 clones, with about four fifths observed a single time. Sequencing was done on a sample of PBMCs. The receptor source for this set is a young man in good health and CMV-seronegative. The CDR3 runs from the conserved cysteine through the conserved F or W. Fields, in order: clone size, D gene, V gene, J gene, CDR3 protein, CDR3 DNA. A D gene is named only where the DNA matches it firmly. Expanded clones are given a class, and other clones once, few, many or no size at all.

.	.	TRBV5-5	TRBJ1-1	CASSLALGQGTEAFF	TGTGCCAGCAGCTTGGCCCTGGGGCAGGGGACTGAAGCTTTCTTT
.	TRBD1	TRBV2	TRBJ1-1	CASMMTGGTTEAFF	TGTGCCAGCATGATGACAGGGGGGACCACTGAAGCTTTCTTT
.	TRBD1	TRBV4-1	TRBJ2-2	CASRPPGQGNTGELFF	TGCGCCAGCAGACCCCCGGGACAGGGAAACACCGGGGAGCTGTTTTTT
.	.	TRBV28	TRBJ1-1	CASSERVLAFF	TGTGCCAGCAGTGAGAGGGTTTTGGCTTTCTTT
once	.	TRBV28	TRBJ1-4	CASSLYRGAGEKLFF	TGTGCCAGCAGTTTATATCGGGGGGCTGGTGAAAAACTGTTTTTT
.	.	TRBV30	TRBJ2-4	CAWSVGGARNIQYF	TGTGCCTGGAGTGTAGGGGGGGCGAGGAACATTCAGTACTTC
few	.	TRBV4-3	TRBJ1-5	CASSPMRGSNQPQHF	TGCGCCAGTAGCCCAATGAGAGGCTCAAATCAGCCCCAGCATTTT
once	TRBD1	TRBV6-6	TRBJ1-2	CASRTGGASYGYTF	TGTGCCAGCAGAACAGGGGGCGCGAGCTATGGCTACACCTTC
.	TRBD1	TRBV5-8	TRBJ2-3	CASSSSGTGKDTQYF	TGTGCCAGCAGCTCAAGCGGGACAGGGAAAGATACGCAGTATTTT
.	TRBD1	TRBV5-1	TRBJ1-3	CASSSGTGNGNTIYF	TGCGCCAGCAGCTCCGGGACAGGGAATGGAAACACCATATATTTT
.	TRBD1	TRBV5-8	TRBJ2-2	CASSPGTGNTGELFF	TGTGCCAGCAGCCCCGGGACAGGGAACACCGGGGAGCTGTTTTTT
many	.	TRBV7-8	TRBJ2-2	CASSSSEGRMVTEELFF	TGTGCCAGCAGCTCAAGCGAGGGGAGGATGGTCACCGAGGAGCTGTTTTTT
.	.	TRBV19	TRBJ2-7	CASSRGLVNYEQYF	TGTGCCAGTAGTAGAGGACTGGTGAACTACGAGCAGTACTTC
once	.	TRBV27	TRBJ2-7	CASSYTGNSYEQYF	TGTGCCAGCAGTTACACAGGGAACTCCTACGAGCAGTACTTC
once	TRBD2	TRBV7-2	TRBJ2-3	CASSPKRGFTDTQYF	TGTGCCAGCAGCCCAAAGCGGGGGTTCACAGATACGCAGTATTTT
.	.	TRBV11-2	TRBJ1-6	CASSTLGRGSRSPLHF	TGTGCCAGCAGCACACTCGGGCGGGGGTCGAGATCACCCCTCCACTTT
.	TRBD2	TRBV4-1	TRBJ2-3	CASSQEWAIAGGYTQYF	TGCGCCAGCAGCCAAGAATGGGCAATAGCGGGGGGCTATACGCAGTATTTT
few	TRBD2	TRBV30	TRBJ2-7	CAWRGLAGVSYEQYF	TGTGCCTGGAGGGGGCTAGCGGGGGTTTCCTACGAGCAGTACTTC
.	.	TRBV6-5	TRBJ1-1	CASRWGRDTEAFF	TGTGCCAGCAGATGGGGCAGGGACACTGAAGCTTTCTTT
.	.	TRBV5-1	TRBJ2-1	CASSRGYNMGEQFF	TGCGCCAGCAGCCGGGGATACAACATGGGCGAGCAGTTCTTC
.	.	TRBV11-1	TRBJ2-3	CASSLGLPTDTQYF	TGTGCCAGCAGCCTGGGACTTCCCACAGATACGCAGTATTTT
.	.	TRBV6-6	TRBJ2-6	CASRDSSGANVLTF	TGTGCCAGCAGAGACAGCTCTGGGGCCAACGTCCTGACTTTC
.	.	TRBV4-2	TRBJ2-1	CASSPAGGFSNEQFF	TGTGCCAGCAGCCCCGCTGGAGGATTTTCCAATGAGCAGTTCTTC
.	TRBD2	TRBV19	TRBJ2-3	CASGGARSTDTQYF	TGTGCCAGCGGGGGGGCGAGAAGCACAGATACGCAGTATTTT
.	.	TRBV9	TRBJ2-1	CASSVDGTAGDEQFF	TGTGCCAGCAGCGTAGACGGGACTGCCGGGGATGAGCAGTTCTTC
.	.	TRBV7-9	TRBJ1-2	CASSPPGLSGGYTF	TGTGCCAGCAGCCCACCTGGTTTAAGCGGTGGCTACACCTTC
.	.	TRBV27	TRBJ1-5	CASSPDSYQPQHF	TGTGCCAGCAGTCCGGACAGTTATCAGCCCCAGCATTTT
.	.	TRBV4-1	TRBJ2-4	CASSPSGRVEGRNSQYF	TGCGCCAGCAGCCCTTCTGGGCGGGTGGAGGGGAGAAACAGTCAGTACTTC
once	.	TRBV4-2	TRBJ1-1	CASSQLLALSGNTEAFF	TGTGCCAGCAGCCAATTGTTGGCGTTAAGCGGGAACACTGAAGCTTTCTTT
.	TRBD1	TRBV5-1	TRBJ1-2	CASSLGGQGALGPATGYTF	TGCGCCAGCAGCTTGGGTGGACAGGGGGCGCTGGGGCCGGCTACGGGCTACACCTTC
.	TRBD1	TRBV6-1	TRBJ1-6	CASLRQGISLSLHF	TGTGCCAGCCTTCGACAGGGAATCAGTCTTTCCCTCCACTTT
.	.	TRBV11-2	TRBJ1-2	CASSSRRGGLNYGYTF	TGTGCCAGCAGCTCCCGCCGGGGGGGGCTTAACTATGGCTACACCTTC
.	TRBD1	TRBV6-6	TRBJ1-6	CASSSDRAGSPLHF	TGTGCCAGCAGCTCCGACAGGGCGGGTTCACCCCTCCACTTT
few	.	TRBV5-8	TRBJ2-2	CASSLERDTGELFF	TGTGCCAGCAGCTTGGAACGCGACACCGGGGAGCTGTTTTTT
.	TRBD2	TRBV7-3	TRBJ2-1	CASSLQRGGTMFF	TGTGCCAGCAGCTTACAGCGGGGGGGGACAATGTTCTTC
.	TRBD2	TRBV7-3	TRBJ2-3	CASSLKLAGTDTQYF	TGTGCCAGCAGCTTAAAGCTAGCGGGCACAGATACGCAGTATTTT
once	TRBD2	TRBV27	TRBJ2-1	CASRYSGGSYNEQFF	TGTGCCAGCAGGTATAGCGGGGGGTCCTACAATGAGCAGTTCTTC